Shown below are 5 T cell receptor beta chains from a single sample sequenced in a study of blood T cell repertoires in COVID-19. Libraries were prepared by immunoSEQ multiplex PCR; TCRdb keeps only in-frame clonotypes and omits some of them. The data show under 250,000 clones, with about four fifths seen just once and 4.8% held by the top ten. Sequenced sample: PBMCs or T cells enriched from blood (not recorded which). Source of these receptors: a woman aged 45-60 years who had been exposed to COVID-19.

The rearrangement joins TRBV5-1 to TRBJ1-1; possibly TRBD1 for D (5 bases). The ends were cut back, 2 bases at V and 5 bases at J, with 10 bases in the middle. The CDR3 has 13 amino acids. Germline V gene sequence: CDR1 SGHRS, CDR2 YFSETQ. CDR3 nucleotides: TGCGCCAGCAGCTTTCAGGGTAGTACTGAAGCTTTCTTT. Amino acids: CASSFQGSTEAFF.

This chain uses TRBV27 with TRBJ2-3; TRBD1 matches 8 bases. The germline V gene encodes CDR1 MNHEY and CDR2 SMNVEV (reference sequence). V shed 4 bases and J 3 bases; nucleotides not matched to a gene: 9. This CDR3 region has 16 residues. DNA for the CDR3: TGTGCCAGCAGTTCATCACAGGGGGAGATTACAGATACGCAGTATTTT. Its protein is CASSSSQGEITDTQYF.

This sequence joins TRBV4-3 and TRBJ2-1, with 9 bases aligning to TRBD1. There are 15 residues in the CDR3. V lost 0 bases and J lost 7; bases outside the gene matches: 4. Germline V gene sequence: CDR1 LGHNA, CDR2 YSLEER. The CDR3 sequence is CASSQEGTGRNEQFF. The CDR3, as DNA: TGCGCCAGCAGCCAAGAGGGGACAGGGAGAAATGAGCAGTTCTTC.

The rearrangement uses TRBV29-1 and TRBJ1-2; 8 bases line up with TRBD1. In germline, CDR1 is SQVTM, CDR2 ANQGSEA. The V segment lost 3 bases and the J segment 4 bases; nucleotides outside the gene matches: 4. The CDR3 runs 13 residues. The CDR3 here is CSVDPGGSYGYTF. DNA for the CDR3: TGCAGCGTTGACCCAGGGGGCTCCTATGGCTACACCTTC.

The V gene is TRBV27, the J gene TRBJ1-1; a possible D gene is TRBD1 (5 bases). The CDR3 has 16 residues. V was cut by 7 bases and J by 1 base, with 19 bases left in between. CDR1 is MNHEY, CDR2 SMNVEV, per germline (reference sequence). The CDR3 loop reads CASNYGGGRRNTEAFF. CDR3 sequence (DNA): TGTGCCAGCAACTACGGGGGGGGACGGAGGAACACTGAAGCTTTCTTT.